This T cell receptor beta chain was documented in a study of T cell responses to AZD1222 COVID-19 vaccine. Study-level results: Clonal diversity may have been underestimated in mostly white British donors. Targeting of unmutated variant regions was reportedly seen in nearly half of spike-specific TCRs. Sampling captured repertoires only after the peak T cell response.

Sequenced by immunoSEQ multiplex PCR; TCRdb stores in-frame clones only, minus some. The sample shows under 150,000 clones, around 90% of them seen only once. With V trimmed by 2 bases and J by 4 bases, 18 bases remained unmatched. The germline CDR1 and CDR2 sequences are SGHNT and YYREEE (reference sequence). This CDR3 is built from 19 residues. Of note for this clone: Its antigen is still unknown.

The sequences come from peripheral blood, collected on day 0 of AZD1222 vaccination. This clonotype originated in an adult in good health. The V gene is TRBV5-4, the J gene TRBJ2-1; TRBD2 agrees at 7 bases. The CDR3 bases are TGTGCCAGCAGCTTATCGGGGAGGGCATTACTATCCGATTACAATGAGCAGTTCTTC. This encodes CASSLSGRALLSDYNEQFF.